This T cell receptor beta chain comes out of a study of identical twins (TCRdb year 2016). General notes on the study: To test whether fetal clonotypes persist, this study deep-sequenced TCR alpha and beta repertoires from monozygotic twins, from unrelated adults of various ages, and from cord blood. Replicate twin experiments were performed at different times using different library preparation protocols to rule out contamination.

Receptor amplification or capture employed 5' RACE. TCRdb shows the sequencer as Illumina HiSeq 2000. Template switching introduced a universal primer binding site; the final cDNA contained a unique molecular identifier, enabling accurate counting of TCR cDNA molecules. First-strand cDNA for TCR alpha and beta chains was synthesized from specific primers in the conserved constant-segment region. To control for contamination, every cDNA library was double barcoded, receiving both a SMART-Mk sample barcode and Illumina barcodes. Two successive PCR steps introduced TruSeq adapter sequences along with Illumina sample barcodes. TCR alpha and beta cDNA libraries were sequenced on the Illumina HiSeq platform with custom primers. Processing in the source paper ran as follows. Raw reads were processed with MiGEC to extract unique molecular identifiers, and MiXCR was used to determine CDR3 positions. For each individual, recombination models were inferred using an EM algorithm with the repgenHMM and IGoR tools. Shared clonotype analysis was performed with the tcR package in R, normalizing sharing by the product of cloneset sizes. To study raw recombination free of thymic and clonal selection effects, out-of-frame nonproductive sequences were analyzed. The public sequencing data were trimmed at Q25 with fastp and processed into clonotypes with MiXCR by TCRdb, which kept only in-frame beta chains. Each entry merges the rows of one CDR3 protein and shows their most common DNA and genes. It is TCRdb's table, rather than the study itself, that gives the V and J calls and clone size. The sample yields 650,000 to 800,000 distinct CDR3 sequences; less than 10% were counted once. The leading ten clones occupy 0.75% to 1% of the sample.

As concerns this clonotype: No cognate antigen has been identified for it. It has no much larger one-base neighbor in the sample; base qualities were not kept.

Based on the germline V gene, the CDR1 and CDR2 sequences are MNHNS and SASEGT. V trim: 6 bases; J trim: 2 bases; unmatched bases: 6. There are 15 amino acids in the CDR3, from cysteine to phenylalanine inclusive. Only the CDR3 DNA is retained, 45 bases long and in frame from the first base. What the authors observed across the whole study: In beta out-of-frame sequences, excess twin sharing was weaker, because having fewer shared sequences lowered the signal-to-noise ratio. In monozygotic twins, out-of-frame TCR alpha sharing was systematically underestimated by recombination models, although the models agreed with sharing between unrelated individuals. Fewer insertions were carried by abundant cord blood beta clonotypes; a weaker similar trend was observed in young adult naive repertoires, while no such trend was observed in memory repertoires. Zero-insertion analyses could be partly confounded by invariant T cells such as MAIT and iNKT, though diverse VJ usage argued against such confounding for most clonotypes. Because the same donors could not be followed over many years, the conclusions relied on cross-sectional statistical analysis. Compared with coincidental sharing between unrelated individuals, an excess of low generation-probability sequences was observed among out-of-frame TCR alpha sequences shared between twins.

Only healthy Caucasian donors were included. Three pairs of female monozygotic twins, all aged roughly 18 to 30 years, made up the twin cohort. The RNA used for TCR libraries was isolated from peripheral blood mononuclear cells. Another study also made use of these data, one on yellow fever vaccine responses in identical twins. The second publication reports: According to the authors, in identical twins the way T cells responded to vaccination appeared partly convergent and partly personalized. Focusing on identical twins, the study followed the T cell clones that responded to the vaccine, and did so with precision.

The sample was PBMCs. In this chain, TRBV6-1 is recombined with TRBJ2-7, with 11 bases in between that match TRBD1. This clonotype was sampled from a woman under 30 in good health. CDR3 reads: CASSTGQGGTYEQYF. The DNA reads as follows: TGTGCCAGCAGCACGGGACAGGGGGGAACCTACGAGCAGTACTTC.